One and the same sample provided the 12 T cell receptor beta chains below, sequenced in a study of blood T cell repertoires in COVID-19. The repertoire was sequenced with immunoSEQ multiplex PCR; TCRdb's copy has only in-frame clones and lacks some. The table records approximately 240,000 clones, 75% to 85% of them present only once. Sequencing input: peripheral blood. These receptors were taken from a woman aged 30 to 39 with COVID-19, enrolled during active disease.

The chain carries TRBV7-3 and TRBJ1-2, with TRBD1 matching over 10 bases. Per germline, CDR1 SGHTA and CDR2 FQGTGA. The CDR3 totals 15 residues. The trim removed 2 bases at V and 4 bases at J, leaving 4 bases unmatched. The DNA for the CDR3 is TGTGCCAGCAGCTTATCAGGGACAGGGGCCTATGGCTACACCTTC. This sequence encodes CASSLSGTGAYGYTF.

The chain employs TRBV19 and TRBJ2-5, with D hard to call. The germline CDR1 and CDR2 sequences are LNHDA and SQIVND (reference sequence). The CDR3 runs 10 residues. Trimming left V 8 bases short and J 4 bases short, with 5 bases between. CDR3 sequence: CASGGETQYF. The CDR3 coding sequence is TGTGCCAGTGGCGGAGAGACCCAGTACTTC.

The chain has TRBV5-1 and TRBJ1-1; 7 nucleotides align to TRBD1. Germline CDR1 SGHRS, CDR2 YFSETQ. Germline trimming cut 3 bases from V and 1 base from J; bases unmatched to any gene: 3. The CDR3 is 14 residues long. The CDR3 reads CASSSGQRNTEAFF. In nucleotides, the CDR3 is TGCGCCAGCAGCTCGGGACAGAGGAACACTGAAGCTTTCTTT.

The chain carries TRBV2 and TRBJ1-1, with 7 positions matching TRBD1. Germline CDR1 and CDR2: SNHLY and FYNNEI. The ends lost 10 bases at V and 1 base at J; junction bases unmatched: 6. The CDR3 spans 13 residues. CDR3 bases: TGTGCCAATACAAGGGACAGGAACACTGAAGCTTTCTTT. This codes for CANTRDRNTEAFF.

The chain has TRBV12-3 or TRBV12-4 and TRBJ1-1; TRBD1 might be the D (6 bases). This CDR3 contains 13 residues. V was pared by 11 bases and J by 3 bases, with 16 bases between. The CDR3 DNA reads TGTGCCGTAGGGGCAGGGGCGGACACTGAAGCTTTCTTT. Translated: CAVGAGADTEAFF.

The rearrangement links TRBV7-2 to TRBJ2-3, with 8 bases that match TRBD2. V was clipped by 5 bases and J by 4 bases; unmatched bases: 14. The CDR3 spans 17 residues. Germline assignment: CDR1 SGHTA and CDR2 FQGNSA. CDR3 sequence (DNA): TGTGCCAGCAGCCCGGTGGCTAGCGGGCGAAGGTCAGATACGCAGTATTTT. This encodes CASSPVASGRRSDTQYF.

The chain links TRBV29-1 to TRBJ2-5; 11 bases agree with TRBD1. Germline trimming cut 8 bases from V and 4 bases from J; bases unmatched to any gene: 6. The CDR3 contains 13 residues. From germline, CDR1 is SQVTM and CDR2 ANQGSEA. The CDR3, as DNA: TGCAGCTCGTGGGACAGGGGGTCAGAGACCCAGTACTTC. Residues: CSSWDRGSETQYF.

The chain recombines TRBV19 with TRBJ1-2; D not resolved. V dropped 6 bases and J dropped 5 bases, with 19 bases sitting between them. Germline assignment: CDR1 LNHDA and CDR2 SQIVND (reference sequence). The CDR3 spans 15 residues. CDR3 bases: TGTGCCAGTAGCCCCGAAGGTGTGACTATGTATGGCTACACCTTC. It encodes CASSPEGVTMYGYTF.

This chain joins TRBV9 and TRBJ2-1, with TRBD2 identical over 10 bases. Unmatched junction bases numbered 9, after V lost 3 bases and J lost 6 bases. The germline V gene encodes CDR1 SGDLS and CDR2 YYNGEE. The CDR3 length is 16 residues. CDR3 coding DNA: TGTGCCAGCAGCGCGGGGGGACTAGCGTCACTCAATGAGCAGTTCTTC. This translates into CASSAGGLASLNEQFF.

This chain joins TRBV2 and TRBJ2-5; D may be TRBD2 (6 bases). The germline V gene encodes CDR1 SNHLY and CDR2 FYNNEI. The CDR3 is 15 amino acids. V shed 3 bases and J shed 7 bases, with 18 bases lying between them. This chain's CDR3 is CASSDQRVGVGTQYF. Written as DNA, the CDR3 is TGTGCCAGCAGTGACCAGCGGGTTGGGGTTGGGACCCAGTACTTC. Based on the CDR3 plus reference TRBV2 and TRBJ2-5, the full variable domain is EPEVTQTPSHQVTQMGQEVILRCVPISNHLYFYWYRQILGQKVEFLVSFYNNEISEKSEIFDDQFSVERPDGSNFTLKIRSTKLEDSAMYFCASSDQRVGVGTQYFGPGTRLLVL.

This chain links TRBV7-9 with TRBJ1-6; the D gene is possibly TRBD1 (5 bases). CDR3 size: 13 residues. V lost 6 bases, J lost 11 bases, and 14 bases lay in between. The germline gives CDR1 SEHNR, CDR2 FQNEAQ (reference sequence). This chain's CDR3 is CASSFLTVPPLHF. In DNA form, the CDR3 reads TGTGCCAGCAGTTTCTTGACAGTACCACCCCTCCACTTT. The whole variable domain, remainder taken from reference TRBV7-9 and TRBJ1-6, is DTGVSQNPRHKITKRGQNVTFRCDPISEHNRLYWYRQTLGQGPEFLTYFQNEAQLEKSRLLSDRFSAERPKGSFSTLEIQRTEQGDSAMYLCASSFLTVPPLHFGNGTRLTVT.

This chain links TRBV19 with TRBJ1-2, with D hard to call. The CDR3 extends over 14 amino acids. Germline V gene data show CDR1 as LNHDA and CDR2 as SQIVND (reference sequence). V dropped 2 bases and J dropped 5 bases, with 12 bases sitting between them. CDR3 in DNA: TGTGCCAGTAGTATAAATGTGGGCTGGTATGGCTACACCTTC. This translates into CASSINVGWYGYTF.